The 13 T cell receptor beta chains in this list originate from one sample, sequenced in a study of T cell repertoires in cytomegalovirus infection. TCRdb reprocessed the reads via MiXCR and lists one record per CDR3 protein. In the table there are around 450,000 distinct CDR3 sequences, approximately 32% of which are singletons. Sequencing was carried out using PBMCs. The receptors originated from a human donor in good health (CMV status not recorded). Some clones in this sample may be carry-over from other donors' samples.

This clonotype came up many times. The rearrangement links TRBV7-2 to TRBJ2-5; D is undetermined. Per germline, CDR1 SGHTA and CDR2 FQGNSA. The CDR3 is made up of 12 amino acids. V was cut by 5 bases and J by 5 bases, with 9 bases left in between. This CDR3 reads CASSQALETQYF. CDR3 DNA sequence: TGTGCCAGCAGCCAGGCCCTGGAGACCCAGTACTTC.

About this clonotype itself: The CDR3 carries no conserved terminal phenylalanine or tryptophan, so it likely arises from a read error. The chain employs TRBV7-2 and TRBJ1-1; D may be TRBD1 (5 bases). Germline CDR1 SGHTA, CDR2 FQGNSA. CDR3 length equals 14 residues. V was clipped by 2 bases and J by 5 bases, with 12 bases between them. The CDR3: CASSLQGSETEAFS. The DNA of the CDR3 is TGTGCCAGCAGCTTACAGGGAAGTGAGACTGAAGCTTTCTCT.

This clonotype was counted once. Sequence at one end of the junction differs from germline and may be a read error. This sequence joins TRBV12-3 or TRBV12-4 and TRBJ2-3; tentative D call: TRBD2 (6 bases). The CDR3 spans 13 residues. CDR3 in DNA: TGTGCCAGCAGCCAAACTAGCACAGATACGAAGTATTTT. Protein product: CASSQTSTDTKYF.

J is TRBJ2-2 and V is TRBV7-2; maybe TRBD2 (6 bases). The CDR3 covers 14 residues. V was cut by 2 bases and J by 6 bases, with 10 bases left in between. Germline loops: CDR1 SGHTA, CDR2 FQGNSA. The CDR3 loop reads CASSLSPGAGELFF. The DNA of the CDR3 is TGTGCCAGCAGCTTATCCCCGGGGGCCGGGGAGCTGTTTTTT.

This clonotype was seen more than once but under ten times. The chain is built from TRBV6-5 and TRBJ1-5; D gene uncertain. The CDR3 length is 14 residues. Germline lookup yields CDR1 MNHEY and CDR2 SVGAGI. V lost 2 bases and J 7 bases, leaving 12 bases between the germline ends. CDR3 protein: CASSYDQAAQPQHF. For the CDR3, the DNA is TGTGCCAGCAGTTACGATCAGGCGGCACAGCCCCAGCATTTT.

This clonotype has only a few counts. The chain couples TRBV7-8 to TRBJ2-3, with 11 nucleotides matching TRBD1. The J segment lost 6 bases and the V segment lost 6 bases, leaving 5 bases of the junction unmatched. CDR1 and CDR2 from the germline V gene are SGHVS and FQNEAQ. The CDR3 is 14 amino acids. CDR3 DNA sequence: TGTGCCAGCAGACTCGGGACAGGGGGGGATACGCAGTATTTT. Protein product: CASRLGTGGDTQYF. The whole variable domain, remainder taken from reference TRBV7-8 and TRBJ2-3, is GAGVSQSPRYKVAKRGQDVALRCDPISGHVSLFWYQQALGQGPEFLTYFQNEAQLDKSGLPSDRFFAERPEGSVSTLKIQRTQQEDSAVYLCASRLGTGGDTQYFGPGTRLTVL.

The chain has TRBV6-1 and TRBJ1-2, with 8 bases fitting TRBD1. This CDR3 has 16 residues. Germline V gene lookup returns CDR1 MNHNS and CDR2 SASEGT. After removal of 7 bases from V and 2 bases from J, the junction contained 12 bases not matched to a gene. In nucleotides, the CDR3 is TGTGCCAGCACTCCCGACAGGGGAATGGTCAACTATGGCTACACCTTC. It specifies CASTPDRGMVNYGYTF.

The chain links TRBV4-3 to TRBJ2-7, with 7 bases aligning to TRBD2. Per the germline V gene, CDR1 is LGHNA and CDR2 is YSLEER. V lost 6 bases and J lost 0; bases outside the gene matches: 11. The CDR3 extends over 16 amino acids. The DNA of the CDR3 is TGCGCCAGCAGTCCCGAGACTAGCCGTAGCTCCTACGAGCAGTACTTC. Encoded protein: CASSPETSRSSYEQYF.

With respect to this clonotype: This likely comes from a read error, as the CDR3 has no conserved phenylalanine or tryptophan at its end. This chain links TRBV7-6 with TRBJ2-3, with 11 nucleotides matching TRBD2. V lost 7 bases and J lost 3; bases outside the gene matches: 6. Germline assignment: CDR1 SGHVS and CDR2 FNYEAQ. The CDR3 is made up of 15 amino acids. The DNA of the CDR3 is TGTGCCAGCACAATAGCGGGGGGGCAGACAGATACGCAGTATCTT. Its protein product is CASTIAGGQTDTQYL.

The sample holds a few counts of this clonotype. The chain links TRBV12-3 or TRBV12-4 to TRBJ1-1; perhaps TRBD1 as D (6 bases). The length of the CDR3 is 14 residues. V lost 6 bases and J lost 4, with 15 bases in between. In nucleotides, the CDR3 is TGTGCCAGCAGGGCAAACAGGGTCGGCACTGAAGCTTTCTTT. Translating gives CASRANRVGTEAFF.

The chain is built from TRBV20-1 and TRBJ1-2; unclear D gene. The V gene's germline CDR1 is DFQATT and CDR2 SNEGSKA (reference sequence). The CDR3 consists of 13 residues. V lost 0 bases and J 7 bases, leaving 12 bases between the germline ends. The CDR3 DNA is TGCAGTGCTAGAGATAGGAACATTGGTGGCTACACCTTC. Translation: CSARDRNIGGYTF.

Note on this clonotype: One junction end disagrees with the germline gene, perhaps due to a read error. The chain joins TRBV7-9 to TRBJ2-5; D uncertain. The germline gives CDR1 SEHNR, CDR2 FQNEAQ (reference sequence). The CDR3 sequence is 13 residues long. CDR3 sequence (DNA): TGTTCCAGAAGCTTACCCACCCAAGAGACCCAGTACTTC. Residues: CSRSLPTQETQYF.

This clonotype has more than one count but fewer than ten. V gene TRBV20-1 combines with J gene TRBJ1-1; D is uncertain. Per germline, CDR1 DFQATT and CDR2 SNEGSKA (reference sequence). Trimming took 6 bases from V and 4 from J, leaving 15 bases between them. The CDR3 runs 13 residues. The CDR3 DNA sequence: TGCAGTGCCGTACCGACACTTGGCACTGAAGCTTTCTTT. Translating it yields CSAVPTLGTEAFF.